These T cell receptor beta chains were read from a single sample in a study of siplizumab effects on memory and regulatory T cells. Clones were read by immunoSEQ multiplex PCR, and TCRdb kept only the in-frame ones, dropping some. The top ten hold approximately 0.3% of the sample, which has 50,000 or so clones, about 90% seen once. What was sequenced was naive CD8+ T cells sorted from blood. The receptors stem from a human donor in good health. Each CDR3 is given with its conserved first and last residue. D genes are given only for firm matches. Only some rows state a clone size, as once, few, many or a class for expanded clones.

>.|TRBJ2-7|TRBV7-9|.
CASSLFTARSSYEQYF
TGTGCCAGCAGCTTATTTACAGCACGGAGCTCCTACGAGCAGTACTTC
>.|TRBJ2-1|TRBV7-9|.
CASSLAIEGTLGIF
TGTGCCAGCAGCTTAGCTATAGAGGGGACTTTGGGGATCTTC
>.|TRBJ1-1|TRBV10-3|few
CAISERHLNTEAFF
TGTGCCATCAGTGAGAGACACCTGAACACTGAAGCTTTCTTT
>.|TRBJ2-3|TRBV7-9|.
CASSSGADLTDTQYF
TGTGCCAGCAGCTCGGGGGCGGATCTCACAGATACGCAGTATTTT
>TRBD1|TRBJ2-7|TRBV10-3|.
CAISGAGGAFYEQYF
TGTGCCATCAGTGGTGCAGGGGGCGCTTTTTACGAGCAGTACTTC
>TRBD1|TRBJ1-1|TRBV2|few
CASRDDRVYTEAFF
TGTGCCAGCAGGGATGACAGGGTGTACACTGAAGCTTTCTTT
>.|TRBJ2-7|TRBV30|.
CAWSVGEGREQYF
TGTGCCTGGAGTGTAGGTGAGGGGAGGGAGCAGTACTTC
>.|TRBJ2-2|TRBV6-5|.
CASSYMVGELFF
TGTGCCAGCAGTTACATGGTCGGGGAGCTGTTTTTT
>.|TRBJ1-2|TRBV6-1|once
CASSEAVLESYGYGYTF
TGTGCCAGCAGTGAAGCAGTTTTGGAGTCCTATGGCTATGGCTACACCTTC
>TRBD2|TRBJ2-1|TRBV9|.
CASSVSGEVDNEQFF
TGTGCCAGCAGCGTTAGCGGGGAGGTCGACAATGAGCAGTTCTTC
>.|TRBJ2-3|TRBV9|.
CASSGGTDTQYF
TGTGCCAGCAGCGGGGGCACAGATACGCAGTATTTT
>TRBD2|TRBJ2-3|TRBV9|.
CASSVFSGDGTDTQYF
TGTGCCAGCAGCGTCTTCAGCGGGGACGGAACAGATACGCAGTATTTT
>.|TRBJ2-2|TRBV7-6|.
CASSLGPAAGAGELFF
TGTGCCAGCAGCTTAGGGCCTGCGGCAGGGGCCGGGGAGCTGTTTTTT
>.|TRBJ1-6|TRBV25-1|.
CASTNPREPPLHF
TGTGCCAGCACCAACCCCAGGGAACCACCCCTCCACTTT
>TRBD2|TRBJ2-3|TRBV7-6|.
CASSSTSGRRDTQYF
TGTGCCAGCAGCTCGACTAGCGGGAGAAGAGATACGCAGTATTTT
>TRBD1|TRBJ1-3|TRBV4-1|few
CASSPSGGSGNTIYF
TGCGCCAGCAGCCCCTCAGGGGGCTCTGGAAACACCATATATTTT
>.|TRBJ2-6|TRBV7-9|.
CASSLGVTGANVLTF
TGTGCCAGCAGCTTGGGGGTGACTGGGGCCAACGTCCTGACTTTC
>.|TRBJ2-7|TRBV5-4|.
CASSLGGELYEQYF
TGTGCCAGCAGCTTGGGCGGAGAACTTTACGAGCAGTACTTC
>TRBD2|TRBJ2-1|TRBV27|.
CASSRAGGPLVDEQFF
TGTGCCAGCTCCCGAGCGGGAGGGCCCTTAGTGGATGAGCAGTTCTTC
>.|TRBJ2-6|TRBV12-5|.
CASGEGANVLTF
TGTGCTAGTGGCGAGGGGGCCAACGTCCTGACTTTC
>.|TRBJ1-1|TRBV2|.
CASSARGRNTEAFF
TGTGCCAGCAGTGCAAGGGGTCGTAACACTGAAGCTTTCTTT
>TRBD1|TRBJ1-2|TRBV2|.
CASTQGGGLGYTF
TGTGCCAGCACCCAGGGGGGGGGCCTTGGCTACACCTTC
>.|TRBJ2-1|TRBV5-6|.
CASSLAGSSYNEQFF
TGTGCCAGCAGCTTGGCCGGGAGCTCCTACAATGAGCAGTTCTTC
>.|TRBJ2-2|TRBV29-1|once
CSVFDGSSTGELFF
TGCAGCGTTTTTGACGGGTCGAGCACCGGGGAGCTGTTTTTT
>TRBD1|TRBJ1-1|TRBV15|.
CATASDRVGNTEAFF
TGTGCCACGGCGTCTGACAGGGTCGGGAACACTGAAGCTTTCTTT
>.|TRBJ1-5|TRBV6-5|.
CASTADSNQPQHF
TGTGCCAGCACCGCGGATAGCAATCAGCCCCAGCATTTT
>TRBD2|TRBJ2-1|TRBV10-3|.
CAISESTAGVYNEQFF
TGTGCCATCAGTGAGTCGACGGCGGGAGTGTACAATGAGCAGTTCTTC